The clone carrying this T cell receptor (beta chain) was detected once. These data originate in a study of blood T cell repertoires in COVID-19. The CDR3 runs 20 residues. Germline CDR1 and CDR2: KGHDR and SFDVKD. The junction had 12 bases not matched to a gene; V was cut back by 4 bases and J by 2 bases. Original handling: For nucleated cells, counts were estimated from reference gene primer amplification. The assay was immunoSEQ multiplex PCR, and TCRdb's table has in-frame clones only and misses some. V and J calls and clone size come straight from that table; D and trimming were deduced from the DNA. Among some 120,000 clones listed, 90% were seen once.

Sequencing was done on a sample of peripheral blood. V and J are TRBV24-1 and TRBJ2-5, with TRBD2 matching over 16 bases. The clonotype was recovered from a man in his forties or fifties with active COVID-19. The CDR3 DNA follows: TGTGCCACCAGTGAAACCCCGGGGACTAGCGGGGGGGTAGGGCAAGAGACCCAGTACTTC. Its protein product is CATSETPGTSGGVGQETQYF.